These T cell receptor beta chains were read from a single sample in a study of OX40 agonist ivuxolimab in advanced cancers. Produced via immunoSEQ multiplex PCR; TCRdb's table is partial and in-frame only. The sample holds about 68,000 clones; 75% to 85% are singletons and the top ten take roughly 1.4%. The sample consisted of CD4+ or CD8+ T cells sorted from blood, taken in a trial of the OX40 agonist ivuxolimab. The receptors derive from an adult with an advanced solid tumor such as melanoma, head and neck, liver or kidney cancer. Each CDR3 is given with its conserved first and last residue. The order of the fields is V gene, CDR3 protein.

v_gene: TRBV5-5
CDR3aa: CASSFPTGSGANVLTF

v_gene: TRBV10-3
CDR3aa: CAISGQGYEQYF

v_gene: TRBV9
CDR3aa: CASSPRGNTDTQYF

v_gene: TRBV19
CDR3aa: CASRPPRGAGDTGELFF

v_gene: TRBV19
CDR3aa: CASRNRGGPAGELFF

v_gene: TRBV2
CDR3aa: CASRKRMGGNTEAFF

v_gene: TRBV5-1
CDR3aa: CASHRGSSYNEQFF

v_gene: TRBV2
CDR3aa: CASRAWGTTDTQYF

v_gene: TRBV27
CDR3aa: CASRAGFFYEQYF

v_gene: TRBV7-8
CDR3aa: CASSLSGLRGAGPQHF

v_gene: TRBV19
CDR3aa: CASSMAQTSGGNEQFF

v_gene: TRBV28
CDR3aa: CASTQRDPRTYEQYF

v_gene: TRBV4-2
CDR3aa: CASSFQGSYNEQFF

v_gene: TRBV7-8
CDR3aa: CASSPSRVAEAFF

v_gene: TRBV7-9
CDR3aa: CASSLTRGGEQFF

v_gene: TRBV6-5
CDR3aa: CASTGGAENSPLHF

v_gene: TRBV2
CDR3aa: CAIRTAKETQYF

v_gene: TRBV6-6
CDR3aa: CASSATTGTNTGCTF

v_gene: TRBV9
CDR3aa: CASSPRWVAGNTIYF

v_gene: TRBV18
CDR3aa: CASLKTRGQPQHF

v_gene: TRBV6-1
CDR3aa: CASSEEGLFSDTQYF

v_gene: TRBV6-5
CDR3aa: CASSVGTGKSQPQHF

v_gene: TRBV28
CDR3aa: CASSLFLAGGLEAQYF

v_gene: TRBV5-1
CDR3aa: CASSFNPDRGDIQYF

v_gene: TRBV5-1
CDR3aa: CASSPGQGEKNIQYF

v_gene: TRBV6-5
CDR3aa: CASSFGYTF

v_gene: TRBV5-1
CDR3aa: CASSLGQGGGELFF

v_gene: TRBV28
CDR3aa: CASSLSGVGETQYF

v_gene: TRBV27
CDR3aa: CASSWGENTEAFF

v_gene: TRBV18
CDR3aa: CASSPTTNTEAFF

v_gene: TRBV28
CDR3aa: CASSLQQGESYEQYF

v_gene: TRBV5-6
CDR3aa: CASSFLRRTNSPLHF

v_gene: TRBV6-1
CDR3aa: CASTKGGSSYEQYF

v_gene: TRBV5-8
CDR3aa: CASSLSTGTKNIQYF

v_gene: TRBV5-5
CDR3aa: CASSLGSGGSSYEQYF

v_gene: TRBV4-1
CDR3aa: CASSLAAGTVGSPLHF

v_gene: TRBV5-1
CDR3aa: CASSLLAGGGELFF

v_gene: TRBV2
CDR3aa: CASRPNVGAEAFF

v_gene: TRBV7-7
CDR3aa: CASSSGQGNEQFF

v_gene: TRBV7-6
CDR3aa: CASSLDGTGGTDTQYF

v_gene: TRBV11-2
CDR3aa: CACSLGRTGDSPLHF

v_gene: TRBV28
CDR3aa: CASSFFGLAGSSYNEQFF

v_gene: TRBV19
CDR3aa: CASTHGPGGQEKLFF

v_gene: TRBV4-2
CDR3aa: CASSQDWRSSYEQYF

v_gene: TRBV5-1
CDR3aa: CASSYGQGAPSGANVLTF

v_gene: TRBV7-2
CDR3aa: CASSDRTSGETGELFF

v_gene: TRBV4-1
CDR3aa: CASSTRGGASGTDTQYF

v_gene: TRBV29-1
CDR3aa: CSVGTGGVGGTF

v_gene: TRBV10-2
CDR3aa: CAIKPDRDGYTF